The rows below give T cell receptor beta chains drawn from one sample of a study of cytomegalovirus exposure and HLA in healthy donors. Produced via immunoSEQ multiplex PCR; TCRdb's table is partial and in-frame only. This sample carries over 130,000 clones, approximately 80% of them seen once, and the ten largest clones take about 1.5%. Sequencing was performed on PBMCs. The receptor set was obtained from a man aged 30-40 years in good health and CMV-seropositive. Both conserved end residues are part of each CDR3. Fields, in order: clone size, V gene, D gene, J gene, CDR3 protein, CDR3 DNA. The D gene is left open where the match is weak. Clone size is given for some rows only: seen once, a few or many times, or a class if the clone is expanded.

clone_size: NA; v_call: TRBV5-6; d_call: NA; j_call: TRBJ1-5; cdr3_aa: CASSSRGARGQPQHF; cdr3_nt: TGTGCCAGCAGCTCCAGAGGGGCCCGGGGGCAGCCCCAGCATTTT
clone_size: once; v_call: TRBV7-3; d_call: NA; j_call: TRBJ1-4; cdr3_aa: CASSPIRTSGANEKLFF; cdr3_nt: TGTGCCAGCAGCCCCATTAGGACATCTGGGGCTAATGAAAAACTGTTTTTT
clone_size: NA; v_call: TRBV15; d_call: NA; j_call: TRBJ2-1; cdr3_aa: CATSRDLARGINEQFF; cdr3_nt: TGTGCCACCAGCAGAGATCTAGCCCGGGGGATAAATGAGCAGTTCTTC
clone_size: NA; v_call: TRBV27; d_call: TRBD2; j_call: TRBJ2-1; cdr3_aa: CASSLLAGNYNEQFF; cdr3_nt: TGTGCCAGCAGCCTACTAGCGGGTAACTACAATGAGCAGTTCTTC
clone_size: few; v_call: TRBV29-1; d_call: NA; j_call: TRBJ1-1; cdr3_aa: CSVLRGGNTEAFF; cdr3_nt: TGCAGCGTTCTTCGGGGGGGCAACACTGAAGCTTTCTTT
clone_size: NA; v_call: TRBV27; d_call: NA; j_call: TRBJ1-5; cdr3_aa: CASRAGYSNQPQHF; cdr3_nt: TGTGCCAGCAGAGCGGGCTATAGCAATCAGCCCCAGCATTTT
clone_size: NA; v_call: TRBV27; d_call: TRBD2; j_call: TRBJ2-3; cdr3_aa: CASSLERGVRDTQYF; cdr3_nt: TGTGCCAGCAGTTTAGAGCGGGGGGTGCGGGATACGCAGTATTTT
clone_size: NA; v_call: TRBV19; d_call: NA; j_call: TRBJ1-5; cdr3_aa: CASSPRVKEPQHF; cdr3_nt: TGTGCCAGTTCTCCGAGGGTAAAGGAGCCCCAGCATTTT
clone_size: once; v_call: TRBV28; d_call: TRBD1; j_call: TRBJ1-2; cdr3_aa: CASSLDQGQGDGYTF; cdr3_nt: TGTGCCAGCAGTTTAGACCAGGGACAGGGCGATGGCTACACCTTC
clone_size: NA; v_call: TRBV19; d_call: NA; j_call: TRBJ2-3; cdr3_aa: CASSKRRISQQDTQYF; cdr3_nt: TGTGCCAGTAGTAAGAGGCGTATTTCACAACAAGATACGCAGTATTTT
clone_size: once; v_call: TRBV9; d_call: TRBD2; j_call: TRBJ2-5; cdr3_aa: CASSSRRTSVEQETQYF; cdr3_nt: TGTGCCAGCAGCTCCCGAAGGACTAGCGTGGAGCAAGAGACCCAGTACTTC
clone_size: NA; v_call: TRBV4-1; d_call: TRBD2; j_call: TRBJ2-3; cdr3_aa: CASSPWQTGGTDTQYF; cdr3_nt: TGCGCCAGCAGCCCCTGGCAGACGGGAGGGACAGATACGCAGTATTTT
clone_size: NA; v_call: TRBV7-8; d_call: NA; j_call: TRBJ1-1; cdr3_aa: CASSLEQVGTEAFF; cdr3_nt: TGTGCCAGCAGCTTAGAACAGGTGGGCACTGAAGCTTTCTTT
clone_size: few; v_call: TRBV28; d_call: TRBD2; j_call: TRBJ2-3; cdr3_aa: CASSFSAGGGRDF; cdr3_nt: TGTGCCAGCAGTTTCTCGGCGGGAGGGGGTCGGGATTTT
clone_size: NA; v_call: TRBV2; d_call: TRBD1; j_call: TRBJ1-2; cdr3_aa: CASSEAGQGHYGYTF; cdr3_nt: TGTGCCAGCAGTGAAGCCGGACAGGGGCACTATGGCTACACCTTC
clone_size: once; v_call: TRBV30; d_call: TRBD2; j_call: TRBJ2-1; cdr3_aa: CAWSSSRGAVDEQFF; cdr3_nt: TGTGCCTGGAGTTCGTCGCGGGGGGCGGTCGATGAGCAGTTCTTC
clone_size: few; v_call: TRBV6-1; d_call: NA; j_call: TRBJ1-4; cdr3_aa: CASSGGHSEKLFF; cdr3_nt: TGTGCCAGCAGTGGGGGACACAGTGAAAAACTGTTTTTT
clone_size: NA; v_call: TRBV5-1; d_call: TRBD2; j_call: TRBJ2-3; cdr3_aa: CASSLGTRGSTDTQYF; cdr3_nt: TGCGCCAGCAGCTTGGGGACGCGGGGGAGCACAGATACGCAGTATTTT
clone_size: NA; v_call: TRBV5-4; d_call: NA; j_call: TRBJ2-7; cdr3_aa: CASSDYRAPLYEQYF; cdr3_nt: TGTGCCAGCAGCGATTACAGGGCGCCGCTCTACGAGCAGTACTTC
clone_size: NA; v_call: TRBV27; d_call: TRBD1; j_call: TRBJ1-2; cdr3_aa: CASSSQGASNYGYTF; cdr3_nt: TGTGCCAGCAGTTCACAGGGGGCTTCTAACTATGGCTACACCTTC
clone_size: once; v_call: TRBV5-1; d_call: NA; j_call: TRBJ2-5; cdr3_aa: CASSFGQTGQETQYF; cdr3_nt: TGCGCCAGCAGCTTCGGTCAGACGGGGCAAGAGACCCAGTACTTC
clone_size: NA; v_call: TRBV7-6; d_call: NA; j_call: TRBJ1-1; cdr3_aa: CASGAGLRSEAFF; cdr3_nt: TGTGCCAGCGGGGCGGGGTTGAGGTCTGAAGCTTTCTTT
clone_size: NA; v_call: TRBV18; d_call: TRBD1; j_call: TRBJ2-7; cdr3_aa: CASSQPGQGQYEQYF; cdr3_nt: TGTGCCAGCTCACAACCGGGACAGGGACAATACGAGCAGTACTTC
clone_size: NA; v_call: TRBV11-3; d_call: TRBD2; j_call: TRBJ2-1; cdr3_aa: CASSEPGRAPDEQFF; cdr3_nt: TGTGCCAGCAGTGAACCCGGGAGGGCCCCCGATGAGCAGTTCTTC
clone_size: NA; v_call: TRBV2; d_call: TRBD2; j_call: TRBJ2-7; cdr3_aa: CASSEAGLAGGVREQYF; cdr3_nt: TGTGCCAGCAGTGAAGCCGGTCTAGCGGGAGGGGTGCGGGAGCAGTACTTC
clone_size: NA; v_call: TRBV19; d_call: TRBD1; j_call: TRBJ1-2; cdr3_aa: CASSTEGTGINYGYTF; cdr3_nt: TGTGCCAGTAGTACGGAGGGGACAGGGATTAACTATGGCTACACCTTC
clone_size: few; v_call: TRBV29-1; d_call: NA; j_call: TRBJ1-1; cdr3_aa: CSSWTGGTEAFF; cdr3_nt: TGCAGCTCCTGGACGGGGGGGACTGAAGCTTTCTTT
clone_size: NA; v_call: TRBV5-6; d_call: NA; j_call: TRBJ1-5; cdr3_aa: CASSLEGRANQPQHF; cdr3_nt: TGTGCCAGCAGCTTAGAGGGAAGGGCCAATCAGCCCCAGCATTTT
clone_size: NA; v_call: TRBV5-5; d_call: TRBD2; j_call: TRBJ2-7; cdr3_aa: CASFPGTSVSYEQYF; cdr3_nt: TGTGCCAGCTTTCCCGGGACTAGCGTCTCCTACGAGCAGTACTTC
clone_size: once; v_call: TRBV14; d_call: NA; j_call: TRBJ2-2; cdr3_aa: CASSQVAGITGELFF; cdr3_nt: TGTGCCAGCAGCCAAGTGGCAGGGATCACCGGGGAGCTGTTTTTT
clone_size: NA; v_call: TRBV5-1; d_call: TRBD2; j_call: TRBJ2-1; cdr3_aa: CASSKTSDSYNEQFF; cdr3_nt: TGCGCCAGCAGCAAAACTAGCGACTCCTACAATGAGCAGTTCTTC
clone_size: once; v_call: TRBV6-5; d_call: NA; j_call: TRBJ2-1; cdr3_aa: CASSGVGGSYNEQFF; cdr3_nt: TGTGCCAGCAGTGGGGTGGGGGGATCCTACAATGAGCAGTTCTTC
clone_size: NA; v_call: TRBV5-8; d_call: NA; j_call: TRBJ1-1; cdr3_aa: CASSLAGHPNTEAFF; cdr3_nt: TGTGCCAGCAGCTTGGCCGGACATCCGAACACTGAAGCTTTCTTT
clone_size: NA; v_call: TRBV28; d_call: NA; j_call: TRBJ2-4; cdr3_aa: CASRLSGAKNIQYF; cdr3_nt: TGTGCCAGCAGACTAAGCGGGGCCAAAAACATTCAGTACTTC
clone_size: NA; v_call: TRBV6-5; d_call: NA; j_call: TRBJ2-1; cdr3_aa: CASSYEAVTVNEQFF; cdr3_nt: TGTGCCAGCAGTTACGAAGCGGTAACGGTGAATGAGCAGTTCTTC
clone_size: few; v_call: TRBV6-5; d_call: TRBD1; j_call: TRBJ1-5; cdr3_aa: CASSYKGAGQPQHF; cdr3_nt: TGTGCCAGCAGTTACAAGGGGGCTGGTCAGCCCCAGCATTTT
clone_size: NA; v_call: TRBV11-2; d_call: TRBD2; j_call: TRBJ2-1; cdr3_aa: CASSLTSGGPNEQFF; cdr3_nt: TGTGCCAGCAGCTTAACTAGCGGGGGCCCCAATGAGCAGTTCTTC
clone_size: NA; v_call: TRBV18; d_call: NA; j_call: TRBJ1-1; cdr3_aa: CASSPSTTTEAFF; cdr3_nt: TGTGCCAGCTCACCCTCAACAACAACTGAAGCTTTCTTT
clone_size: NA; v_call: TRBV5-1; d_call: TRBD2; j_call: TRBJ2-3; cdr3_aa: CASSPGLAESTDTQYF; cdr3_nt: TGCGCCAGCAGCCCTGGACTAGCGGAAAGCACAGATACGCAGTATTTT
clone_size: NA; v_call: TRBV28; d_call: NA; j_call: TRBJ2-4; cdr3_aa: CASSLRGSTKNIQYF; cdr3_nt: TGTGCCAGCAGTTTGAGGGGGTCGACCAAAAACATTCAGTACTTC
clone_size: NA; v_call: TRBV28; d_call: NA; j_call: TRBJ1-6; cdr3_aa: CASFSPTGYSPLHF; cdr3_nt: TGTGCCAGCTTCTCTCCAACGGGGTATTCACCCCTCCACTTT
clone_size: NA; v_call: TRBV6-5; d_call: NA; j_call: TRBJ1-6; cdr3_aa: CASSYRSGLNSPLHF; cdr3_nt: TGTGCCAGCAGTTACCGTTCCGGACTTAATTCACCCCTCCACTTT
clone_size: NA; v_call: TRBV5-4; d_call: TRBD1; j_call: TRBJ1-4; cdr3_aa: CASSRQGTNEKLFF; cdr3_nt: TGTGCCAGCAGCCGACAGGGCACTAATGAAAAACTGTTTTTT
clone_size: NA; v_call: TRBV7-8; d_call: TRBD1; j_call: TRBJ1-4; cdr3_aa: CASSFDRAGEKLFF; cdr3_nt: TGTGCCAGCAGCTTCGACAGGGCTGGGGAAAAACTGTTTTTT
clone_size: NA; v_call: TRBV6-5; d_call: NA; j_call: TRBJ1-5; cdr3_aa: CATEEGSQQNQPQHF; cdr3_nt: TGTGCCACCGAGGAGGGTAGCCAGCAGAATCAGCCCCAGCATTTT
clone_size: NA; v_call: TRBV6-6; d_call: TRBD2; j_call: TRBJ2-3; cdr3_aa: CAAVTSGGTDTQYF; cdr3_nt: TGTGCCGCCGTAACTAGCGGGGGCACAGATACGCAGTATTTT
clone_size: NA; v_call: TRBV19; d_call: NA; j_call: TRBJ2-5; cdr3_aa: CASSGQPQETQYF; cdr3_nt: TGTGCCAGTAGTGGACAGCCCCAAGAGACCCAGTACTTC
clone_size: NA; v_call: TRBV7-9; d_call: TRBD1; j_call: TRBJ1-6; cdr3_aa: CASSSTGVGNSPLHF; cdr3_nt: TGTGCCAGCAGCTCAACAGGGGTCGGGAATTCACCCCTCCACTTT
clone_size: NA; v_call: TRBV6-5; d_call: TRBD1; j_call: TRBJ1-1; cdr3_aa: CASSHLDRGTEAFF; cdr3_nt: TGTGCCAGCAGTCACCTGGACAGGGGGACTGAAGCTTTCTTT
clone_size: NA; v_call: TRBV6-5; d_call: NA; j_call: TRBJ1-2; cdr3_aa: CASSYSTAGDGYTF; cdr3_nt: TGTGCCAGCAGTTACTCGACGGCAGGGGATGGCTACACCTTC
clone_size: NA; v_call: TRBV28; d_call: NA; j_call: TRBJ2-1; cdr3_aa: CASSLAEPYNEQFF; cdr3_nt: TGTGCCAGCAGTTTAGCGGAGCCCTACAATGAGCAGTTCTTC
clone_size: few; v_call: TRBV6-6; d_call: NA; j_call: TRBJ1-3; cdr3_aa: CASHGRVAGNTIYF; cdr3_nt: TGTGCCAGCCACGGCAGGGTAGCTGGTAACACCATATATTTT
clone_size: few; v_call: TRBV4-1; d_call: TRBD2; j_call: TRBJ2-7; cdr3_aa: CASSQDKASGTYEQYF; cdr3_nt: TGCGCCAGCAGCCAAGATAAGGCTAGCGGGACCTACGAGCAGTACTTC
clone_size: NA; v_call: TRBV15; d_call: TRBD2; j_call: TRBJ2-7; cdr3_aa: CATSRERENREQYF; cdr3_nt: TGTGCCACCAGCAGAGAGCGGGAGAACCGCGAGCAGTACTTC
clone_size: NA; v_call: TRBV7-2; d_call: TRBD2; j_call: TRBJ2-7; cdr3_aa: CASSPPGLAGGGEQYF; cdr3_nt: TGTGCCAGCAGCCCTCCCGGCCTAGCGGGAGGGGGCGAGCAGTACTTC
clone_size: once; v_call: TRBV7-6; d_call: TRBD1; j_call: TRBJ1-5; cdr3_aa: CASSLGTGINQPQHF; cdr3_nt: TGTGCCAGCAGCTTAGGGACAGGGATCAATCAGCCCCAGCATTTT
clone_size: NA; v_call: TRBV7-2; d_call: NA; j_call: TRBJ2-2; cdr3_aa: CASSSLWGPVGELFF; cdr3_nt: TGTGCCAGCAGCTCCCTCTGGGGGCCGGTCGGGGAGCTGTTTTTT
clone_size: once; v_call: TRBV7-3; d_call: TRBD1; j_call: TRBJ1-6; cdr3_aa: CASSLNWPGQGNSPLHF; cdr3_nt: TGTGCCAGCAGCTTAAATTGGCCCGGACAGGGCAATTCACCCCTCCACTTT
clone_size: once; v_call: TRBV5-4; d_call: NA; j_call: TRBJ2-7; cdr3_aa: CASSSPGYEQYF; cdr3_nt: TGTGCCAGCAGCAGTCCGGGGTACGAGCAGTACTTC